The 27 T cell receptor beta chains reported below all come from one sample, sequenced in a study of low-dose radiotherapy and immunotherapy resistance in tumors. TRAV- and TRBV-specific primers primed first-strand cDNA, covering alpha and beta chains. Using a constant-region primer together with a V-primer adapter, TCRs were subjected to around 20 PCR cycles of amplification. Each CDR3 protein is one row after TCRdb ran MiXCR on the reads. The sample carries 70,000 to 95,000 distinct CDR3 sequences, 15% to 20% recorded once. Sample time point: before trial treatment. The input for sequencing was PBMCs, taken before treatment. The receptors derive from a male donor with prostate cancer.

This chain connects TRBV5-1 to TRBJ2-3, with a possible D match to TRBD1 (6 bases). This CDR3 contains 14 residues. Germline CDR1 is SGHRS and CDR2 is YFSETQ. The V and J ends lost 5 bases and 3 bases respectively, with 13 bases between them. The chain's CDR3 is CASRRAGETDTQYF. CDR3 coding DNA: TGCGCCAGCAGACGGGCAGGGGAGACAGATACGCAGTATTTT.

The sample holds many counts of this clonotype. This rearrangement joins TRBV18 to TRBJ1-1; 9 nucleotides line up with TRBD1. Per the germline V gene, CDR1 is KGHSH and CDR2 is LQKENI. J gave up 6 bases and V 3 bases, and 8 bases lay outside the gene matches. The CDR3 spans 15 residues. The CDR3 sequence: CASSPRGQGRPEAFF. Written as DNA, the CDR3 is TGTGCCAGCTCACCTAGGGGACAGGGACGGCCTGAAGCTTTCTTT.

This clonotype was seen many times. The chain has TRBV21-1 and TRBJ1-1; the tabulated D call, TRBD1, remains unverified against the DNA. TRBV21-1 is listed as a pseudogene. The CDR3 has 16 amino acids. The CDR3 DNA reads as TGTGCCAGCGGCCGCAGGGGCAATACTTTGAACACTGAAGCTTTCTTT. This codes for CASGRRGNTLNTEAFF.

About this clonotype itself: A read error likely explains this, since a far larger clone differs by one base. The V call is TRBV6-1, the J call TRBJ2-7; 8 positions agree with TRBD2. J lost 8 bases, V lost 6 bases, and 12 bases had no gene match. Germline V gene data show CDR1 as MNHNS and CDR2 as SASEGT. This CDR3 has 14 amino acids. In DNA, the CDR3 is TGTGCCAGCAGAGGAGGCGGGGGGCGTTTCAAGCAGTACTTC. Translated, it gives CASRGGGGRFKQYF.

The gene calls are TRBV20-1 and TRBJ1-2; D call uncertain. Trimming stripped 5 bases from V and 6 bases from J, with 13 bases between. Germline V CDR1 and CDR2: DFQATT, SNEGSKA (reference sequence). The length of the CDR3 is 12 residues. The DNA for the CDR3 is TGCAGTGCTTTTCGGCACGGCAATGGCTACACCTTC. Translated, it gives CSAFRHGNGYTF.

This clonotype was counted many times. The genes are TRBV7-2 and TRBJ1-5, with 7 bases that match TRBD1. CDR1 SGHTA and CDR2 FQGNSA come from the germline V gene. This CDR3 is built from 17 residues. The trim removed 1 base at V and 5 bases at J, leaving 11 bases unmatched. The CDR3 loop is CASSLGAWGTVDQPQHF. CDR3 DNA sequence: TGTGCCAGCAGCTTAGGGGCGTGGGGGACAGTCGATCAGCCCCAGCATTTT. The full variable domain, with the rest looked up from reference TRBV7-2 and TRBJ1-5, is GAGVSQSPSNKVTEKGKDVELRCDPISGHTALYWYRQSLGQGLEFLIYFQGNSAPDKSGLPSDRFSAERTGGSVSTLTIQRTQQEDSAVYLCASSLGAWGTVDQPQHFGDGTRLSIL.

This clonotype was seen ten or more times. This chain uses TRBV29-1 with TRBJ1-3; D ambiguous. Germline CDR1 and CDR2: SQVTM and ANQGSEA. Trimming pared 4 bases from V and 0 bases from J, leaving 10 bases between. The CDR3 runs to 14 residues. This chain's CDR3 is CSVGPTLSGNTIYF. The DNA of the CDR3 is TGCAGCGTTGGGCCGACGCTCTCTGGAAACACCATATATTTT.

This clonotype was counted many times. This chain uses TRBV5-1 with TRBJ2-3; D gene unclear. Trimming took off 0 bases at V and 0 bases at J, with 8 bases between the two ends. The CDR3 is 15 amino acids. Germline CDR1 and CDR2: SGHRS and YFSETQ. In DNA form, the CDR3 reads TGCGCCAGCAGCTTGGCTAGTGCTAGCACAGATACGCAGTATTTT. It codes for CASSLASASTDTQYF.

In this sample, this clonotype turned up a few times. The genes are TRBV12-5 and TRBJ2-3, with 8 bases matching TRBD2. This CDR3 has 16 residues. Germline CDR1 LGHNT, CDR2 FRNRAP. V lost 1 base to trimming and J lost 2 bases; unmatched junction nucleotides: 5. Here the CDR3 reads CASGLASGGNTDTQYF. DNA of the CDR3: TGTGCTAGTGGTTTGGCATCGGGAGGGAACACAGATACGCAGTATTTT.

This clonotype showed up many times. The chain uses TRBV6-2 or TRBV6-3 and TRBJ1-2, with 7 nucleotides matching TRBD1. CDR3 length: 14 residues. V was clipped by 8 bases and J by 1 base; unmatched bases: 7. Germline CDR1 MNHEY, CDR2 SVGEGT. CDR3 loop: CASLPTGRNYGYTF. CDR3 nucleotides: TGTGCCAGCTTACCGACAGGGCGTAACTATGGCTACACCTTC.

This sequence joins TRBV7-2 and TRBJ1-2; D possibly corresponds to TRBD1 (6 bases). This CDR3 contains 16 residues. Germline V gene data show CDR1 as SGHTA and CDR2 as FQGNSA. V was clipped by 3 bases and J by 4 bases, with 18 bases between them. The CDR3 region has the DNA TGTGCCAGCAGCTTTGCGACCGGGGGCGCGGGCTATGGCTACACCTTC. Translated: CASSFATGGAGYGYTF. The whole variable domain, filled in from reference TRBV7-2 and TRBJ1-2, reads GAGVSQSPSNKVTEKGKDVELRCDPISGHTALYWYRQSLGQGLEFLIYFQGNSAPDKSGLPSDRFSAERTGGSVSTLTIQRTQQEDSAVYLCASSFATGGAGYGYTFGSGTRLTVV.

The gene calls are TRBV5-1 and TRBJ2-3; 7 nucleotides agree with TRBD1. This CDR3 region has 15 residues. Germline trimming cut 3 bases from V and 1 base from J; bases unmatched to any gene: 5. Germline lookup yields CDR1 SGHRS and CDR2 YFSETQ. The CDR3 here is CASSWGTGGTDTQYF. As DNA, the CDR3 is TGCGCCAGCAGCTGGGGCACAGGGGGCACAGATACGCAGTATTTT.

The chain uses TRBV9 and TRBJ2-3, with D unclear. V shed 3 bases and J shed 3 bases, with 11 bases lying between them. The CDR3 has 14 residues. The germline V gene encodes CDR1 SGDLS and CDR2 YYNGEE. CDR3 sequence: CASSAQWGTDTQYF. The DNA of the CDR3 is TGTGCCAGCAGCGCCCAGTGGGGAACAGATACGCAGTATTTT.

This clonotype was observed at least ten times. CDR3 DNA: TGCGCCAGCAGCTTCCCCCGGGGTGGGCCCACAGATACGCAGTATTTT. Its translation is CASSFPRGGPTDTQYF. The V call is TRBV5-1, the J call TRBJ2-3, with TRBD2 as a possible D gene (5 bases). Germline V gene sequence: CDR1 SGHRS, CDR2 YFSETQ. The CDR3 sequence is 16 residues long. The V and J ends lost 2 bases and 2 bases respectively, with 15 bases between them.

In the case of this clonotype: Just one base apart from a much larger clone, this may be a read error. The chain employs TRBV7-6 and TRBJ1-4, with a tentative D call TRBD1 (5 bases). The CDR3 runs to 13 residues. CDR1 is SGHVS and CDR2 is FNYEAQ in the germline V gene. Between the trimmed V and J ends, which lost 4 bases and 4 bases, there was a span of 7 bases. The CDR3 region is CASSWGGNEKLFF. The CDR3 DNA reads TGTGCCAGCAGCTGGGGGGGTAATGAAAAACTGTTTTTT. The full variable domain, its missing parts supplied by reference TRBV7-6 and TRBJ1-4, is GAGVSQSPRYKVTKRGQDVALRCDPISGHVSLYWYRQALGQGPEFLTYFNYEAQQDKSGLPNDRFSAERPEGSISTLTIQRTEQRDSAMYRCASSWGGNEKLFFGSGTQLSVL.

This clonotype was observed many times. The chain carries TRBV7-8 and TRBJ1-5, with D perhaps TRBD1 (5 bases). CDR1 SGHVS and CDR2 FQNEAQ come from the germline V gene. Trimming left V 4 bases short and J 6 bases short, with 19 bases between. The CDR3 consists of 16 residues. The CDR3 DNA sequence: TGTGCCAGCAGCTCTCAGGGCCCACAGGCGGTTCAGCCCCAGCATTTT. Protein: CASSSQGPQAVQPQHF.

The chain links TRBV13 to TRBJ2-1; TRBD2 agrees at 16 bases. Losses at the gene ends were 5 bases for V and 7 bases for J; bases not matched to a gene: 11. The CDR3 has 18 amino acids. Germline V CDR1 and CDR2: PRHDT, FYEKMQ (reference sequence). CDR3 nucleotides: TGTGCCAGCAGCCCACACGGGACTAGCGGGAGGGCCGAGAATGAGCAGTTCTTC. As protein: CASSPHGTSGRAENEQFF.

This clonotype was seen a handful of times. V gene TRBV6-5 combines with J gene TRBJ2-3; weak D call: TRBD1 (6 bases). Trimming cost V 6 bases and J 4 bases, with 20 bases left between them. Germline V lookup: CDR1 MNHEY, CDR2 SVGAGI. The length of the CDR3 is 16 residues. The CDR3 spells CASRPVQGESADTQYF. The CDR3 DNA reads TGTGCCAGCAGGCCAGTACAGGGTGAGAGTGCAGATACGCAGTATTTT.

This clonotype has a count of ten or more. The chain recombines TRBV10-3 with TRBJ2-1, with 13 positions matching TRBD2. The V gene's germline CDR1 is ENHRY and CDR2 SYGVKD. Germline trimming cut 4 bases from V and 4 bases from J; bases unmatched to any gene: 4. The CDR3 loop spans 16 amino acids. This chain's CDR3 is CAISVGTSGVYNEQFF. CDR3 coding DNA: TGTGCCATCAGTGTTGGGACTAGCGGGGTGTACAATGAGCAGTTCTTC.

Many counts were recorded for this clonotype. This chain's CDR3 is CATSDSGQGSETQYF. In nucleotides, the CDR3 is TGTGCCACCAGTGATTCCGGACAGGGTTCAGAGACCCAGTACTTC. The chain is built from TRBV24-1 and TRBJ2-5; 8 positions match TRBD1. The ends lost 2 bases at V and 4 bases at J; junction bases unmatched: 5. The CDR3 length is 15 residues. The germline V gene encodes CDR1 KGHDR and CDR2 SFDVKD.

This clonotype was seen more than once but under ten times. The gene calls are TRBV27 and TRBJ2-1, with D tentatively TRBD1 or TRBD2 (5 bases each). This CDR3 is 13 amino acids long. CDR1 is MNHEY, CDR2 SMNVEV, per germline (reference sequence). The germline V and J ends were trimmed by 6 bases and 7 bases, with 13 bases remaining between them. CDR3 amino acids: CASRPGLINEQFF. The CDR3 DNA is TGTGCCAGCAGGCCGGGGCTGATAAATGAGCAGTTCTTC.

This clonotype came up many times. The rearrangement joins TRBV2 to TRBJ2-1; 8 bases are a match to TRBD2. The CDR3 consists of 14 residues. Trimming cost V 6 bases and J 8 bases; bases outside gene matches: 9. Germline CDR1 reads SNHLY; CDR2 reads FYNNEI. DNA for the CDR3: TGTGCCAGCAGCGGGGGGGGGGCCTGGTATGAGCAGTTCTTC. Translation gives CASSGGGAWYEQFF.

This clonotype was counted ten times or more. This chain links TRBV7-2 with TRBJ2-7; 16 bases map to TRBD2. This CDR3 comprises 17 residues. J lost 7 bases, V lost 5 bases, and 11 bases had no gene match. Germline CDR1 is SGHTA and CDR2 is FQGNSA. The CDR3: CASSQEGTSGGAREQYF. DNA of the CDR3: TGTGCCAGCAGCCAGGAAGGGACTAGCGGGGGGGCAAGGGAGCAGTACTTC.

About this clonotype itself: A far larger clone lies a single base away; this is likely a read error. The V call is TRBV5-8, the J call TRBJ1-2, with 10 positions matching TRBD1. The CDR3 totals 15 residues. Germline V gene data show CDR1 as SGHTS and CDR2 as YDEGEE. The CDR3 coding sequence is TGTGCCAGCAGCGCATCCGGGACAGGGGCCTATGGCAACACCTTC. Translating gives CASSASGTGAYGNTF.

This clonotype was observed many times. The chain couples TRBV29-1 to TRBJ2-3; unclear D gene. CDR3 length equals 14 residues. CDR1 SQVTM and CDR2 ANQGSEA come from the germline V gene. V gave up 3 bases and J gave up 2 bases, with 12 bases separating them. DNA of the CDR3: TGCAGCGTTGATACGGATATTTACACAGATACGCAGTATTTT. Its protein is CSVDTDIYTDTQYF.

This clonotype was found many times. The chain links TRBV2 to TRBJ2-5; 8 bases match TRBD2. Per germline, CDR1 SNHLY and CDR2 FYNNEI. The CDR3 totals 18 residues. Losses at the gene ends were 5 bases for V and 1 base for J; bases not matched to a gene: 15. The CDR3 region is CASSYPRRGGGTQETQYF. CDR3 sequence (DNA): TGTGCCAGCAGTTACCCCCGGAGGGGCGGGGGGACCCAAGAGACCCAGTACTTC.

Regarding this clonotype: This likely reflects a read error, since a far larger clone is one base away. The chain joins TRBV2 to TRBJ2-4; a possible D gene is TRBD2 (5 bases). CDR3 length equals 15 residues. Trimming took 7 bases from V and 13 from J, leaving 26 bases between them. Germline CDR1 reads SNHLY; CDR2 reads FYNNEI. This chain's CDR3 is CASNKASLGYNEQYF. For the CDR3, the DNA is TGTGCCAGCAATAAGGCTAGCTTGGGATACAATGAGCAGTACTTC.